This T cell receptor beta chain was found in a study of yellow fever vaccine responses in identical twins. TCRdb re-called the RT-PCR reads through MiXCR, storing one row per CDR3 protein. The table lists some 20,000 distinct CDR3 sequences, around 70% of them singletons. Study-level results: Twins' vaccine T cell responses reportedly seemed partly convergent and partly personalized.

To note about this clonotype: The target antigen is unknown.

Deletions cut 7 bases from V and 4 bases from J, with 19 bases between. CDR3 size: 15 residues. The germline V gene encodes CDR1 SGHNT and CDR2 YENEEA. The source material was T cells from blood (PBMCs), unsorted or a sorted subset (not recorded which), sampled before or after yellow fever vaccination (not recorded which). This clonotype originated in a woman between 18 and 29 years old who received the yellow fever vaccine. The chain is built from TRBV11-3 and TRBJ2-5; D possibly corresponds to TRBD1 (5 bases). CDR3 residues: CASTPQTVEAETQYF. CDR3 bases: TGTGCCAGCACCCCACAGACAGTCGAGGCAGAGACCCAGTACTTC.